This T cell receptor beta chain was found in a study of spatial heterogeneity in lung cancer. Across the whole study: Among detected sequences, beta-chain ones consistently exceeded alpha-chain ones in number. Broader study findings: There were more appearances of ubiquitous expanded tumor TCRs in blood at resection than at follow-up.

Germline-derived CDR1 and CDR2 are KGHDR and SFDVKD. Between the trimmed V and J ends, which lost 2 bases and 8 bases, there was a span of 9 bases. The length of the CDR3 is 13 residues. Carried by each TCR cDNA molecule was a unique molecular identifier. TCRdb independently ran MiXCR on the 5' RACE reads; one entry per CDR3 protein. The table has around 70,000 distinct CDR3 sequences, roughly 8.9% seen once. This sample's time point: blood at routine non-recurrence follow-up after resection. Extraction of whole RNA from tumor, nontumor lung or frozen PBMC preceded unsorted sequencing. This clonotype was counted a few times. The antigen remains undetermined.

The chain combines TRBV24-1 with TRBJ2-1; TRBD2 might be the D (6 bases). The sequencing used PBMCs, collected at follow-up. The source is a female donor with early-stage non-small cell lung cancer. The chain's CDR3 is CATSDSLAHEQFF. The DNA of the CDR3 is TGTGCCACCAGTGATTCACTAGCCCATGAGCAGTTCTTC.